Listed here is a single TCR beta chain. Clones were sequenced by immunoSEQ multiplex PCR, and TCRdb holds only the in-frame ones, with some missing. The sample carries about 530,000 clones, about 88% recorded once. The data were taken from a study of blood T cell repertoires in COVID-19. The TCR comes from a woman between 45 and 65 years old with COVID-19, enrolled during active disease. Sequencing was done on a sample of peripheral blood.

For the CDR3, the DNA is TGTGCCAGCAGCTTAATGACAGGGAACACTGAAGCTTTCTTT. Its translation is CASSLMTGNTEAFF. This chain uses TRBV7-9 with TRBJ1-1; TRBD1 might be the D (6 bases). Germline lookup yields CDR1 SEHNR and CDR2 FQNEAQ (reference sequence). Trimming removed 2 bases at V and 1 base at J, with 8 bases between. This CDR3 has 14 residues.